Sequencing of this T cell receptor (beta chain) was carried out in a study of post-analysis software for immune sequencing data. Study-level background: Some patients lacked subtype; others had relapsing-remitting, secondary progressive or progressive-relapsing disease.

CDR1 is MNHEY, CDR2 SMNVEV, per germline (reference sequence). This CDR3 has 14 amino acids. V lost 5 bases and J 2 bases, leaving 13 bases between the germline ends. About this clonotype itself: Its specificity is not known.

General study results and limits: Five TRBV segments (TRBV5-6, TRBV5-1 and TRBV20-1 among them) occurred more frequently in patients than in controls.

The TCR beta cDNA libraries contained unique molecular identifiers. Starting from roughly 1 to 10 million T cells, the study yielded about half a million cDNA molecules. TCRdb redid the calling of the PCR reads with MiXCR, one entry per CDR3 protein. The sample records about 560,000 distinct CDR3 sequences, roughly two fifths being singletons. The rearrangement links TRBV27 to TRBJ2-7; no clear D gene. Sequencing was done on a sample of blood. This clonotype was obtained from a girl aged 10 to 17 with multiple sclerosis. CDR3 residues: CASSPVRPAYEQYF. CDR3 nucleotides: TGTGCCAGCAGTCCCGTGAGACCCGCCTACGAGCAGTACTTC.